The 32 T cell receptor beta chains presented below share a single source sample, sequenced in a study of shared clonotypes between healthy human individuals. Assay used: immunoSEQ multiplex PCR; TCRdb lists only in-frame clones, some missing. In the table there are fewer than 3 million clones, around 92% of which are singletons. The source material was naive CD4+ T cells from PBMCs. Subset given: CD45RA+ positively selected. The receptors come from a man aged 18 to 29 in good health. Some clones in this sample may be carry-over from other donors' samples.

The chain links TRBV25-1 to TRBJ1-2; no reliable D call. V was pared by 2 bases and J by 4 bases, with 5 bases between. The CDR3 is 12 residues long. Germline V gives CDR1 MGHDK, CDR2 SYGVNS. The CDR3 reads CASSEMAYGYTF. CDR3 coding DNA: TGTGCCAGCAGTGAAATGGCCTATGGCTACACCTTC.

The chain joins TRBV11-2 to TRBJ1-1; D gene ambiguous. CDR1 SGHAT and CDR2 FQNNGV come from the germline V gene. The CDR3 has 15 residues. The germline V and J ends were trimmed by 3 bases and 3 bases, with 14 bases remaining between them. The CDR3 sequence is CASSFRANLDTEAFF. In nucleotides, the CDR3 is TGTGCCAGCAGCTTTCGGGCAAACCTGGACACTGAAGCTTTCTTT. The whole variable domain, filled in from reference TRBV11-2 and TRBJ1-1, reads EAGVAQSPRYKIIEKRQSVAFWCNPISGHATLYWYQQILGQGPKLLIQFQNNGVVDDSQLPKDRFSAERLKGVDSTLKIQPAKLEDSAVYLCASSFRANLDTEAFFGQGTRLTVV.

The chain joins TRBV28 to TRBJ1-2; D remains unclear. CDR1 and CDR2 (germline): MDHEN, SYDVKM. The V and J ends lost 3 bases and 3 bases respectively, with 11 bases between them. The CDR3 extends over 14 amino acids. The CDR3 bases are TGTGCCAGCAGTTTGCTGCAAGATTACTATGGCTACACCTTC. As protein: CASSLLQDYYGYTF.

The V and J genes are TRBV5-4 and TRBJ1-1; D gene uncertain. This CDR3 region has 13 residues. The germline V gene encodes CDR1 SGHNT and CDR2 YYREEE (reference sequence). The V and J ends lost 3 bases and 0 bases respectively, with 6 bases between them. CDR3 amino acids: CASSYMVNTEAFF. The CDR3 DNA is TGTGCCAGCAGCTACATGGTGAACACTGAAGCTTTCTTT. Full variable domain (missing parts from reference TRBV5-4 and TRBJ1-1): ETGVTQSPTHLIKTRGQQVTLRCSSQSGHNTVSWYQQALGQGPQFIFQYYREEENGRGNFPPRFSGLQFPNYSSELNVNALELDDSALYLCASSYMVNTEAFFGQGTRLTVV.

V is TRBV28 and J is TRBJ1-2; a possible D gene is TRBD1 (5 bases). The CDR3 runs to 14 residues. V was pared by 2 bases and J by 8 bases, with 15 bases between. Germline CDR1 is MDHEN and CDR2 is SYDVKM. The CDR3 loop is CASSLSSGLKGYTF. The CDR3 DNA reads TGTGCCAGCAGTTTAAGTTCAGGGCTTAAAGGCTACACCTTC.

In the case of this clone: Relative to the germline gene, one junction end is altered; a read error may explain this. The CDR3 is CASDFSAKRVF. In nucleotides, the CDR3 is TGTGCCAGCGATTTTTCTGCGAAGAGGGTCTTC. The genes are TRBV7-9 and TRBJ2-1, with D possibly matching TRBD2 (5 bases). CDR1 and CDR2 from the germline V gene are SEHNR and FQNEAQ (reference sequence). This CDR3 is 11 amino acids long.

The chain employs TRBV9 and TRBJ2-7; D gene unclear. V gave up 5 bases and J gave up 0 bases, with 12 bases separating them. CDR1 is SGDLS, CDR2 YYNGEE, per germline. This CDR3 comprises 14 residues. For the CDR3, the DNA is TGTGCCAGCAGTAGGTCCGGCAACTCCTACGAGCAGTACTTC. Amino acids: CASSRSGNSYEQYF.

This clone was counted a few times. The genes are TRBV7-9 and TRBJ1-1; D gene ambiguous. The CDR3 runs to 15 residues. Germline V gene data show CDR1 as SEHNR and CDR2 as FQNEAQ (reference sequence). Between the trimmed V and J ends, which lost 1 base and 0 bases, there was a span of 9 bases. CDR3 region: CASSLVGGLNTEAFF. In DNA form, the CDR3 reads TGTGCCAGCAGCTTAGTGGGTGGGTTGAACACTGAAGCTTTCTTT.

For this clone: This may be a read error, as it is one base from a much larger clone. Other nucleotide sequences from this sample produce the same CDR3. The chain uses TRBV7-2 and TRBJ1-2; D is unresolved. V was clipped by 0 bases and J by 5 bases, with 4 bases between them. This CDR3 has 12 residues. Germline assignment: CDR1 SGHTA and CDR2 FQGNSA. The CDR3 nucleotides read TGTGCCAGCAGCTTAGCTGGGTATGGCTACACCTTC. It specifies CASSLAGYGYTF.

The rearrangement joins TRBV7-2 to TRBJ1-3; D gene uncertain. Germline-derived CDR1 and CDR2 are SGHTA and FQGNSA. The V gene lost 5 bases and the J gene lost 3 bases, with 11 bases spanning the gap. The CDR3 covers 14 residues. CDR3 sequence reads: CASSPRQSGNTIYF. In nucleotides, the CDR3 is TGTGCCAGCAGCCCCCGGCAGAGTGGAAACACCATATATTTT.

The J gene is TRBJ1-2, the V gene TRBV6-1; a possible D gene is TRBD1 (6 bases). The ends were cut back, 4 bases at V and 4 bases at J, with 13 bases in the middle. CDR3 length equals 14 residues. CDR1 and CDR2 (germline): MNHNS, SASEGT. The CDR3, as DNA: TGTGCCAGCAGTGTAATCGGGGGCCCCTATGGCTACACCTTC. Amino acids: CASSVIGGPYGYTF.

The rearrangement uses TRBV9 and TRBJ2-1; D is unclear. CDR3 length: 13 residues. Trimming removed 0 bases from V and 6 bases from J, with 7 bases in between. Germline assignment: CDR1 SGDLS and CDR2 YYNGEE. The CDR3 here is CASSVEPVNEQFF. The CDR3 DNA is TGTGCCAGCAGCGTAGAGCCAGTCAATGAGCAGTTCTTC.

V is TRBV6-5 and J is TRBJ2-7, with 10 bases aligning to TRBD1. V lost 5 bases and J lost 6; bases outside the gene matches: 10. CDR3 length: 15 amino acids. CDR1 and CDR2 (germline): MNHEY, SVGAGI. DNA of the CDR3: TGTGCCAGCAGTGCCGCCGGGACAGGGGTTGTCGAGCAGTACTTC. It yields the protein CASSAAGTGVVEQYF.

The CDR3 reads CASSLGPGQDTFKQYF. CDR3 coding DNA: TGCGCCAGCAGCTTGGGCCCGGGACAGGACACTTTCAAGCAGTACTTC. V gene TRBV5-1 combines with J gene TRBJ2-7; 8 nucleotides line up with TRBD1. From germline, CDR1 is SGHRS and CDR2 YFSETQ. With V trimmed by 0 bases and J by 8 bases, 13 bases remained unmatched. The CDR3 spans 16 residues.

The chain uses TRBV10-2 and TRBJ1-2; TRBD1 is a possible D gene (6 bases). The CDR3 runs to 15 residues. The V and J ends lost 0 bases and 5 bases respectively, with 13 bases between them. Per the germline V gene, CDR1 is WSHSY and CDR2 is SAAADI. The CDR3 DNA sequence: TGCGCCAGCAGTGAGTCCTGGGGGCGCATTTATGGCTACACCTTC. This sequence encodes CASSESWGRIYGYTF.

On this clone itself: This same CDR3 is encoded by further DNA sequences in the sample. The chain carries TRBV9 and TRBJ1-2; D gene unclear. Germline V gene data show CDR1 as SGDLS and CDR2 as YYNGEE. Trimming pared 3 bases from V and 2 bases from J, leaving 5 bases between. The CDR3 covers 12 residues. CDR3 bases: TGTGCCAGCAGCGCCGAAAACTATGGCTACACCTTC. It encodes CASSAENYGYTF. The variable domain in full, completed from reference TRBV9 and TRBJ1-2, reads DSGVTQTPKHLITATGQRVTLRCSPRSGDLSVYWYQQSLDQGLQFLIQYYNGEERAKGNILERFSAQQFPDLHSELNLSSLELGDSALYFCASSAENYGYTFGSGTRLTVV.

On this clone itself: Other DNA variants within this sample encode the same CDR3. The chain recombines TRBV29-1 with TRBJ2-3; D call uncertain. The CDR3 extends over 10 amino acids. Trimming removed 6 bases at V and 1 base at J, with 2 bases between. CDR1 and CDR2 from the germline V gene are SQVTM and ANQGSEA. The CDR3 DNA is TGCAGCGTCGGCACAGATACGCAGTATTTT. Protein product: CSVGTDTQYF.

This chain uses TRBV5-1 with TRBJ1-5; possible D gene TRBD1, 5 bases. The CDR3 sequence is 12 residues long. Per the germline V gene, CDR1 is SGHRS and CDR2 is YFSETQ. Trimming removed 5 bases at V and 9 bases at J, with 12 bases between. CDR3 bases: TGCGCCAGCAGTAGGGGTTTTGGGCCCCAGCATTTT. Translating gives CASSRGFGPQHF.

The rearrangement uses TRBV7-9 and TRBJ2-2; D gene uncertain. The CDR3 is 13 residues long. Trimming removed 6 bases from V and 5 bases from J, with 10 bases in between. The germline V gene encodes CDR1 SEHNR and CDR2 FQNEAQ (reference sequence). The DNA for the CDR3 is TGTGCCAGCAGTCGTTCATCAACCGGGGAGCTGTTTTTT. Protein product: CASSRSSTGELFF.

This clone is a singleton in its sample. V and J are TRBV5-1 and TRBJ2-1, with 8 nucleotides matching TRBD2. Germline V gene sequence: CDR1 SGHRS, CDR2 YFSETQ. V gave up 5 bases and J gave up 1 base; unmatched junction bases: 11. The CDR3 length is 17 residues. The CDR3 DNA reads as TGCGCCAGCAGGCTCCAGGCAGCGGGAGTGTCCTACAATGAGCAGTTCTTC. Translation gives CASRLQAAGVSYNEQFF.

This clone has only one observation. This chain joins TRBV4-3 and TRBJ2-3, with D possibly being TRBD2 (7 bases). Trimming cost V 0 bases and J 1 base, with 20 bases left between them. The CDR3 has 19 residues. Germline V gene lookup returns CDR1 LGHNA and CDR2 YSLEER. CDR3 sequence reads: CASSQDLRLARGRTDTQYF. The CDR3 DNA reads TGCGCCAGCAGCCAAGACCTACGACTAGCCAGGGGCCGCACAGATACGCAGTATTTT.

The chain is built from TRBV19 and TRBJ1-5; TRBD1 matches at 9 bases. After removal of 0 bases from V and 6 bases from J, the junction contained 6 bases not matched to a gene. The CDR3 spans 16 residues. Germline-derived CDR1 and CDR2 are LNHDA and SQIVND (reference sequence). The CDR3: CASSIDATGGSQPQHF. The CDR3 DNA reads as TGTGCCAGTAGTATAGACGCGACAGGGGGAAGTCAGCCCCAGCATTTT.

This clone has only one observation. This sequence joins TRBV2 and TRBJ1-5; 8 nucleotides match TRBD1. This CDR3 is 15 amino acids long. Germline assignment: CDR1 SNHLY and CDR2 FYNNEI. Trimming removed 8 bases from V and 6 bases from J; junction bases left unmatched: 12. The CDR3 loop reads CASALAGGAGQPQHF. CDR3 DNA sequence: TGTGCCAGCGCCTTGGCAGGGGGCGCCGGTCAGCCCCAGCATTTT. Together with reference TRBV2 and TRBJ1-5, the CDR3 gives the full variable domain: EPEVTQTPSHQVTQMGQEVILRCVPISNHLYFYWYRQILGQKVEFLVSFYNNEISEKSEIFDDQFSVERPDGSNFTLKIRSTKLEDSAMYFCASALAGGAGQPQHFGDGTRLSIL.

The chain joins TRBV7-9 to TRBJ1-3; D unresolved. Trimming took off 2 bases at V and 8 bases at J, with 7 bases between the two ends. The CDR3 spans 12 residues. Germline V CDR1 and CDR2: SEHNR, FQNEAQ (reference sequence). The CDR3 spells CASSLLGDTIYF. The CDR3 region has the DNA TGTGCCAGCAGCTTACTCGGGGACACCATATATTTT.

V usage is TRBV6-5 and J usage is TRBJ1-1; TRBD1 matches 7 bases. Germline values: CDR1 MNHEY, CDR2 SVGAGI. This CDR3 region has 15 residues. V lost 6 bases to trimming and J lost 3 bases; unmatched junction nucleotides: 10. The CDR3 bases are TGTGCCAGCAGACGAACAGGGGCGTCGCACACTGAAGCTTTCTTT. Protein: CASRRTGASHTEAFF.

This sequence joins TRBV5-1 and TRBJ2-5; 8 bases align to TRBD2. This CDR3 has 14 residues. The trim removed 5 bases at V and 3 bases at J, leaving 6 bases unmatched. CDR1 is SGHRS and CDR2 is YFSETQ in the germline V gene. The CDR3 coding sequence is TGCGCCAGCAGACCCGGGACTAGTGAAGAGACCCAGTACTTC. Amino acid sequence: CASRPGTSEETQYF.

This clone has more than one count but fewer than ten. The chain has TRBV4-1 and TRBJ1-2; D is ambiguous. The V and J ends lost 2 bases and 3 bases respectively, with 7 bases between them. The CDR3 has 13 amino acids. Germline CDR1 reads MGHRA; CDR2 reads YSYEKL. The CDR3 region has the DNA TGCGCCAGCAGCCAACCGGACGACTATGGCTACACCTTC. It yields the protein CASSQPDDYGYTF.

The rearrangement joins TRBV27 to TRBJ2-7; tentatively, D is TRBD2 (5 bases). Germline lookup yields CDR1 MNHEY and CDR2 SMNVEV (reference sequence). The CDR3 is 13 residues long. Deletions cut 7 bases from V and 6 bases from J, with 16 bases between. CDR3 in amino acids: CASTSGFTGEQYF. The DNA of the CDR3 is TGTGCCAGCACTTCGGGATTCACGGGCGAGCAGTACTTC.

V is TRBV6-5 and J is TRBJ2-7; D possibly corresponds to TRBD2 (5 bases). The CDR3 totals 15 residues. V lost 8 bases and J 3 bases, leaving 20 bases between the germline ends. Germline assignment: CDR1 MNHEY and CDR2 SVGAGI. The CDR3 loop reads CASGRAPASVYEQYF. Written as DNA, the CDR3 is TGTGCCAGCGGGAGAGCCCCGGCCTCAGTCTACGAGCAGTACTTC.

This clone was found a few times. This CDR3 is CSSPQAGGEKLFF. The CDR3 DNA is TGCAGCTCACCGCAGGCGGGAGGGGAAAAACTGTTTTTT. This chain links TRBV29-1 with TRBJ1-4, with D uncertain. Trimming took 8 bases from V and 8 from J, leaving 18 bases between them. The germline CDR1 and CDR2 sequences are SQVTM and ANQGSEA. The CDR3 is made up of 13 amino acids.

This chain links TRBV27 with TRBJ2-3, with 7 positions matching TRBD2. V lost 7 bases and J lost 0; bases outside the gene matches: 7. The CDR3 covers 15 residues. CDR1 MNHEY and CDR2 SMNVEV come from the germline V gene (reference sequence). The CDR3 here is CASTRSGGSTDTQYF. DNA for the CDR3: TGTGCCAGCACCCGCTCGGGGGGTAGCACAGATACGCAGTATTTT.

The V call is TRBV28, the J call TRBJ1-4; TRBD1 matches at 10 bases. The CDR3 covers 17 residues. The junction had 14 bases not matched to a gene; V was cut back by 7 bases and J by 6 bases. Germline lookup yields CDR1 MDHEN and CDR2 SYDVKM. The CDR3 coding sequence is TGTGCCAGCAACGCAATGGGACAGGGGAGACCTGATGAAAAACTGTTTTTT. As protein: CASNAMGQGRPDEKLFF.